This is a list of T cell receptor beta chains from one sample in a study of spatial heterogeneity in lung cancer. TCRdb reprocessed the 5' RACE reads with MiXCR, giving one entry per CDR3 protein. The sample gives some 13,000 distinct CDR3 sequences, about 4% of which show up once; 8% is in the top ten. Here the sequenced sample was lung tumor tissue, taken at surgery. The origin of the receptors is a male donor with early-stage non-small cell lung cancer. Both conserved end residues are part of each CDR3.

J | V | CDR3
TRBJ1-4 | TRBV9 | CASSVGDSYNEKLFF
TRBJ2-1 | TRBV5-1 | CASSPLAEDRRQFF
TRBJ1-6 | TRBV19 | CASSKDRGNSPLHF
TRBJ2-7 | TRBV12-3/TRBV12-4 | CASSLNRGYEQYF
TRBJ2-7 | TRBV20-1 | CSAPPVGREFDEQYF
TRBJ1-2 | TRBV6-5 | CASSNRGLGGYTF
TRBJ2-1 | TRBV24-1 | CATSDAVGRNEQFF
TRBJ1-1 | TRBV20-1 | CSARTLDRTDTEAFF
TRBJ2-1 | TRBV27 | CASSLFRGTSGGHNEQFF
TRBJ1-2 | TRBV6-5 | CASSYTDLGGGLYGYTF
TRBJ2-2 | TRBV2 | CASSVRLGLASTGELFF
TRBJ1-5 | TRBV12-3/TRBV12-4 | CASTRVSSNQPQHF
TRBJ2-7 | TRBV2 | CASSPQGRVVHEQYF
TRBJ2-5 | TRBV20-1 | CSARTGGQETQYF
TRBJ2-1 | TRBV4-2 | CASSHEGADWYNEQFF
TRBJ1-5 | TRBV3-1 | CASSFGQGGQPQHF
TRBJ2-1 | TRBV20-1 | CSARTSGSSGYNEQFF
TRBJ2-5 | TRBV10-3 | CAISELPGHQETQYF
TRBJ1-1 | TRBV5-1 | CASSSYSDTEAFF
TRBJ2-3 | TRBV6-1 | CASTGTSYTDTQYF
TRBJ2-4 | TRBV20-1 | CSAIDREGYKNIQYF
TRBJ1-5 | TRBV6-6 | CASSYSGVGRSQPQHF
TRBJ1-2 | TRBV20-1 | CSARDRGNYGYTF
TRBJ1-4 | TRBV4-1 | CASSQGGQSNEKLFF
TRBJ2-3 | TRBV6-6 | CASSKRTSGGAQNTQYF
TRBJ2-3 | TRBV20-1 | CSARDDSGNRVTQYF
TRBJ2-1 | TRBV11-2 | CASSTGLIYNEQFF
TRBJ1-6 | TRBV7-8 | CASSYQEGGASPLHF
TRBJ2-1 | TRBV5-1 | CASSASGNSVGNEQFF
TRBJ1-1 | TRBV20-1 | CSARRDNTWNTEAFF
TRBJ2-1 | TRBV29-1 | CSFYGLAGVWEQFF
TRBJ2-5 | TRBV10-3 | CAISPQTQSQETQYF
TRBJ2-7 | TRBV5-1 | CASSLTDTYSYEQYF
TRBJ2-1 | TRBV29-1 | CSVTSGSRYEQFF
TRBJ1-5 | TRBV20-1 | CSARDTGRGNQPQHF
TRBJ2-1 | TRBV7-9 | CASSPIREQFF
TRBJ2-5 | TRBV20-1 | CSASDQMTQYF
TRBJ2-5 | TRBV29-1 | CIVEWEVVFETQYF
TRBJ2-1 | TRBV5-6 | CASSLRLAGDNEQFF
TRBJ1-5 | TRBV20-1 | CSARGRDRETRNQPQHF
TRBJ1-2 | TRBV18 | CASSPGGTSGYTF
TRBJ2-1 | TRBV6-6 | CASRPGGGNNNEQFF
TRBJ1-5 | TRBV20-1 | CSARGTLNQPQHF
TRBJ2-2 | TRBV18 | CASSPGGLSGASADTGELFF
TRBJ2-1 | TRBV20-1 | CSADRGASWYEQFF
TRBJ1-5 | TRBV24-1 | CATSGGGQPQHF
TRBJ2-3 | TRBV28 | CASSFNGAGGADTQYF
TRBJ2-1 | TRBV9 | CASSQLPGTSGYNEQFF
TRBJ2-2 | TRBV7-9 | CASSLRTGLAGIANTGELFF